This T cell receptor (beta chain) is drawn from a study of blood T cells in healthy people across ages. V lost 2 bases and J lost 0, with 14 bases in between. Germline-derived CDR1 and CDR2 are SGHTA and FQGNSA. This CDR3 spans 16 amino acids. Points from the study as a whole: The long-lived group displayed more naive CD4+ cells, plus higher diversity, than the aged donors did. With naive T cell percentage, TCR beta diversity showed a strong correlation.

Remarks on this clonotype: The target antigen is unknown.

Next came a second PCR, run for 7 to 11 cycles, which used a sample-barcoded 5' primer along with a J-beta primer mix. Each CDR3 protein gets one entry after TCRdb re-called the 5' RACE reads with MiXCR. The sample contains about 770,000 distinct CDR3 sequences, 40% to 50% of which appear only once. The clonotype comes from a man in his 60s in good health. Sequencing was carried out using blood. The chain uses TRBV7-2 and TRBJ2-7; either TRBD1 or TRBD2 may fit D (5 bases each). CDR3: CASSLTSGGNSYEQYF. The CDR3 DNA reads TGTGCCAGCAGCTTAACTAGTGGGGGTAACTCCTACGAGCAGTACTTC.